A single sample is the source of the 29 T cell receptor beta chains below, sequenced in a study of metastatic and nonmetastatic thyroid tumors. Until they underwent thyroid surgery, no patient had received any treatment. TCRdb re-processed the PCR reads through MiXCR. Seen here are 75,000 to 95,000 clones, roughly 13% observed once, and the top ten hold around 11%. The sample comprised blood. All receptors come from a female donor with papillary thyroid cancer or a benign thyroid nodule (not recorded which). Some clones in this sample may be carry-over from other donors' samples.

This clone appeared many times. This chain links TRBV3-1 with TRBJ1-1; D unresolved. The germline V gene has CDR1 LGHDT and CDR2 YNNKEL (reference sequence). The CDR3 is 12 residues long. V was pared by 1 base and J by 10 bases, with 10 bases between. In DNA form, the CDR3 reads TGTGCCAGCAGCCAAGCCGGACGGGGAGCTTTCTTT. This sequence encodes CASSQAGRGAFF.

On this clone itself: A much larger clone differs from this one at a single base, so this may be a read error. The chain has TRBV20-1 and TRBJ2-2; D remains ambiguous. Germline CDR1 and CDR2: DFQATT and SNEGSKA (reference sequence). The CDR3 is 12 amino acids. V was trimmed by 8 bases and J by 3 bases, leaving 10 bases between them. The DNA of the CDR3 is TGCAGTCCCTATTTGGACACCGGGGAGCTGTTTTTT. Translation: CSPYLDTGELFF.

This clone was found many times. The rearrangement links TRBV30 to TRBJ1-1; 9 bases match TRBD1. The CDR3 totals 12 residues. The junction had 4 bases not matched to a gene; V was cut back by 4 bases and J by 7 bases. Germline V gene lookup returns CDR1 GTSNPN and CDR2 SVGIG (reference sequence). The CDR3 loop reads CAWNTGGIEAFF. CDR3 in DNA: TGTGCCTGGAACACAGGGGGCATTGAAGCTTTCTTT.

Turning to this clone: Since the CDR3 does not end with the conserved phenylalanine or tryptophan, this likely comes from a read error. V and J are TRBV19 and TRBJ2-2; TRBD2 is a possible D gene (6 bases). The V and J ends lost 6 bases and 5 bases respectively, with 13 bases between them. CDR1 is LNHDA and CDR2 is SQIVND in the germline V gene (reference sequence). This CDR3 contains 14 residues. The DNA of the CDR3 is TGTGCCAGTAGCTCGGGAGTCGTAACCGGGGAGCTGTTTGTT. Translated, it gives CASSSGVVTGELFV.

There are many counts of this clone. V gene TRBV7-6 combines with J gene TRBJ2-3; D call uncertain. This CDR3 is 15 amino acids long. Trimming stripped 1 base from V and 0 bases from J, with 8 bases between. Looked up from germline, CDR1 is SGHVS and CDR2 is FNYEAQ. The CDR3: CASSLDVGSTDTQYF. CDR3 in DNA: TGTGCCAGCAGCTTAGATGTGGGTAGCACAGATACGCAGTATTTT. The entire variable domain, with the rest obtained from reference TRBV7-6 and TRBJ2-3, is as follows: GAGVSQSPRYKVTKRGQDVALRCDPISGHVSLYWYRQALGQGPEFLTYFNYEAQQDKSGLPNDRFSAERPEGSISTLTIQRTEQRDSAMYRCASSLDVGSTDTQYFGPGTRLTVL.

This clone was found many times. Other DNA variants within this sample encode the same CDR3. This chain links TRBV12-3 or TRBV12-4 with TRBJ1-5; D is possibly TRBD1 (5 bases). V was pared by 1 base and J by 4 bases, with 11 bases between. The CDR3 length is 15 residues. The CDR3 reads CASSLDTGGNQPQHF. The DNA for the CDR3 is TGTGCCAGCAGTTTAGATACGGGGGGAAATCAGCCCCAGCATTTT.

This clone was recorded at least ten times. This chain links TRBV6-2 or TRBV6-3 with TRBJ2-7, with D possibly TRBD1 on 6 matching bases. Germline V lookup: CDR1 MNHEY, CDR2 SVGEGT. V dropped 5 bases and J dropped 4 bases, with 12 bases sitting between them. This CDR3 contains 13 residues. The CDR3 sequence: CASSRTAGYEQYF. CDR3 coding DNA: TGTGCCAGCAGTAGGACAGCAGGTTACGAGCAGTACTTC.

This clone was seen ten or more times. The J gene is TRBJ2-1, the V gene TRBV6-1; possible D gene TRBD2, 6 bases. V was cut by 4 bases and J by 4 bases, with 17 bases left in between. This CDR3 is 16 amino acids long. Per germline, CDR1 MNHNS and CDR2 SASEGT. CDR3: CASSVQPGLIYNEQFF. The CDR3 DNA is TGTGCCAGCAGTGTCCAACCGGGACTGATTTACAATGAGCAGTTCTTC.

This clone appeared many times. The gene calls are TRBV20-1 and TRBJ1-3; 7 nucleotides line up with TRBD1. The germline CDR1 and CDR2 sequences are DFQATT and SNEGSKA (reference sequence). J gave up 0 bases and V 5 bases, and 10 bases lay outside the gene matches. This CDR3 spans 16 amino acids. The DNA of the CDR3 is TGCAGTGCTGGAAAGACAGGGACGAGCTCTGGAAACACCATATATTTT. It encodes CSAGKTGTSSGNTIYF.

The chain combines TRBV20-1 with TRBJ2-7; 10 bases line up with TRBD1. Germline lookup yields CDR1 DFQATT and CDR2 SNEGSKA (reference sequence). Trimming cost V 4 bases and J 4 bases; bases outside gene matches: 4. This CDR3 is built from 13 residues. CDR3 sequence: CSATGQGVYEQYF. The CDR3 DNA follows: TGCAGTGCTACCGGACAGGGGGTATACGAGCAGTACTTC.

This clone occurred many times. The rearrangement uses TRBV7-2 and TRBJ1-1; 7 positions match TRBD1. The J segment lost 5 bases and the V segment lost 2 bases, leaving 5 bases of the junction unmatched. Germline V gives CDR1 SGHTA, CDR2 FQGNSA. The CDR3 consists of 14 residues. The CDR3 DNA is TGTGCCAGCAGCTTAAGGAGACAGGGAACTGAAGCTTTCTTT. Its translation: CASSLRRQGTEAFF.

The sample holds a few counts of this clone. V usage is TRBV11-2 and J usage is TRBJ2-7; the D gene is possibly TRBD2 (6 bases). V was trimmed by 4 bases and J by 2 bases, leaving 15 bases between them. Germline V gene sequence: CDR1 SGHAT, CDR2 FQNNGV. The CDR3 sequence is 15 residues long. CDR3 in DNA: TGTGCCAGCAGCTCGAGTAGGGGCGGGACCTACGAGCAGTACTTC. Amino acid sequence: CASSSSRGGTYEQYF.

This clone was counted at least ten times. The rearrangement uses TRBV20-1 and TRBJ2-1; 8 nucleotides line up with TRBD2. CDR1 DFQATT and CDR2 SNEGSKA come from the germline V gene (reference sequence). The CDR3 has 15 residues. Losses at the gene ends were 6 bases for V and 4 bases for J; bases not matched to a gene: 11. The CDR3 DNA reads as TGCAGTGCCAGGCCCAGGGGCGGGAGGTACAATGAGCAGTTCTTC. Protein product: CSARPRGGRYNEQFF.

A few counts support this clone. A junction boundary mismatches the germline segment, possibly from a read error. This chain joins TRBV27 and TRBJ1-2, with 7 bases matching TRBD1. The germline CDR1 and CDR2 sequences are MNHEY and SMNVEV (reference sequence). CDR3 length: 13 amino acids. CDR3 bases: TGTGCCAGCAGTTCCTACGGACAGGATGGCTACACATTC. It specifies CASSSYGQDGYTF.

This clone was seen many times. The CDR3 here is CASSFVPPSHGYTF. The CDR3 bases are TGTGCCAGCAGCTTTGTCCCTCCGAGTCATGGCTACACCTTC. The chain links TRBV7-2 to TRBJ1-2; D unresolved. This CDR3 is 14 amino acids long. V shed 3 bases and J shed 6 bases, with 14 bases lying between them. CDR1 and CDR2 from the germline V gene are SGHTA and FQGNSA.

This clone was seen at least ten times. The gene calls are TRBV30 and TRBJ2-5; no firm D call. The germline V gene has CDR1 GTSNPN and CDR2 SVGIG (reference sequence). The CDR3 is made up of 13 amino acids. Trimming took off 1 base at V and 2 bases at J, with 8 bases between the two ends. CDR3 protein: CAWSGSTQETQYF. Here the CDR3 DNA reads TGTGCCTGGAGTGGTAGCACTCAAGAGACCCAGTACTTC.

V is TRBV10-3 and J is TRBJ1-2; D not certain. The CDR3 length is 17 residues. Germline V lookup: CDR1 ENHRY, CDR2 SYGVKD. Trimming left V 0 bases short and J 0 bases short, with 14 bases between. The CDR3 here is CAISESLLGGTNYGYTF. DNA of the CDR3: TGTGCCATCAGTGAGTCTCTCCTCGGTGGAACTAACTATGGCTACACCTTC.

Ten or more counts support this clone. The CDR3 sequence is CASSLVGFYGYTF. For the CDR3, the DNA is TGTGCCAGCAGTTTAGTAGGGTTCTATGGCTACACCTTC. The chain has TRBV12-3 or TRBV12-4 and TRBJ1-2; D not certain. Deletions cut 1 base from V and 4 bases from J, with 7 bases between. CDR3 length: 13 residues.

This clone was detected many times. This rearrangement joins TRBV27 to TRBJ1-4, with a possible D match to TRBD1 (6 bases). V was trimmed by 5 bases and J by 8 bases, leaving 15 bases between them. Per the germline V gene, CDR1 is MNHEY and CDR2 is SMNVEV (reference sequence). The CDR3 extends over 14 amino acids. DNA of the CDR3: TGTGCCAGCAGTCCCTCGGGGGCATTCGAAAAACTGTTTTTT. Protein product: CASSPSGAFEKLFF.

In this sample, this clone turned up many times. The V gene is TRBV12-3 or TRBV12-4, the J gene TRBJ2-2; TRBD1 matches 9 bases. J was trimmed by 6 bases and V by 6 bases; bases with no gene match: 5. The CDR3 consists of 14 residues. The CDR3 is CASRGDREAGELFF. The CDR3 DNA sequence: TGTGCCAGCAGGGGGGACAGGGAGGCCGGGGAGCTGTTTTTT.

This clone came up many times. V is TRBV2 and J is TRBJ2-7; TRBD2 aligns across 13 bases. The germline CDR1 and CDR2 sequences are SNHLY and FYNNEI. The length of the CDR3 is 15 residues. V was pared by 5 bases and J by 6 bases, with 7 bases of the junction left unmatched. This CDR3 reads CASSRTSGSPGEQYF. The DNA for the CDR3 is TGTGCCAGCAGTCGGACTAGCGGGAGCCCTGGCGAGCAGTACTTC.

This clone came up many times. CDR3 loop: CSARAGTGVAHEQYF. CDR3 coding DNA: TGCAGTGCTAGAGCTGGGACAGGGGTGGCCCACGAGCAGTACTTC. The chain has TRBV20-1 and TRBJ2-7; TRBD1 agrees at 10 bases. V shed 1 base, J shed 5 bases, and the junction held 8 bases outside the gene matches. Germline V CDR1 and CDR2: DFQATT, SNEGSKA (reference sequence). The CDR3 is made up of 15 amino acids.

At least ten counts were recorded for this clone. The DNA of the CDR3 is TGCGCCAGCAGCCAAGTGGGGACTAGCGGGAGCATCTACAATGAGCAGTTCTTC. Protein sequence: CASSQVGTSGSIYNEQFF. The chain links TRBV4-3 to TRBJ2-1, with 14 bases that match TRBD2. Germline CDR1 is LGHNA and CDR2 is YSLEER. V lost 1 base to trimming and J lost 3 bases; unmatched junction nucleotides: 5. The CDR3 is made up of 18 amino acids.

Regarding this clone: An end of the junction does not agree with germline; a read error may underlie this. The chain couples TRBV2 to TRBJ2-7; TRBD2 aligns across 11 bases. Germline CDR1 reads SNHLY; CDR2 reads FYNNEI. The CDR3 consists of 14 residues. The DNA of the CDR3 is TGTGCCAGCAGTGAAGAGGTCGATAGCGGGAGGGCCTTCTTC. Translated, it gives CASSEEVDSGRAFF.

This clone was counted ten times or more. V and J are TRBV12-3 or TRBV12-4 and TRBJ2-7; 9 bases are shared with TRBD2. V lost 1 base, J lost 2 bases, and 3 bases stayed unmatched. This CDR3 has 15 amino acids. The CDR3 DNA reads TGTGCCAGCAGTTTAGAAGGACTAGCGCCCTACGAGCAGTACTTC. Its protein is CASSLEGLAPYEQYF.

This clone was recorded once. Other DNA sequences in this sample translate to the same CDR3. This CDR3 is CSARELAGYYEQYF. CDR3 nucleotides: TGCAGTGCTAGGGAGCTAGCTGGATACTACGAGCAGTACTTC. V usage is TRBV20-1 and J usage is TRBJ2-7; tentatively, D is TRBD2 (5 bases). This CDR3 is built from 14 residues. Germline values: CDR1 DFQATT, CDR2 SNEGSKA (reference sequence). Between the trimmed V and J ends, which lost 3 bases and 3 bases, there was a span of 15 bases.

Concerning this clone itself: This may stem from a read error, because a much larger clone lies one nucleotide away. This specimen includes other DNA sequences encoding the same CDR3. J is TRBJ2-3 and V is TRBV5-6, with 12 bases aligning to TRBD1. The CDR3 totals 16 residues. The germline V gene encodes CDR1 SGHDT and CDR2 YYEEEE. The CDR3 region is CASSLGGTGGADTQYF. For the CDR3, the DNA is TGTGCCAGCAGCTTGGGGGGGACAGGGGGCGCGGATACTCAGTATTTT.

This clone has a count of ten or more. The chain is built from TRBV19 and TRBJ2-1, with 9 bases fitting TRBD1. V trimming: 3 bases; J trimming: 7 bases; junction bases outside the gene matches: 7. Germline CDR1 is LNHDA and CDR2 is SQIVND (reference sequence). The length of the CDR3 is 15 residues. The CDR3 protein is CASSIYRGRGNEQFF. Written as DNA, the CDR3 is TGTGCCAGTAGTATCTACAGGGGGCGGGGGAATGAGCAGTTCTTC.

The sample holds many counts of this clone. The J gene is TRBJ2-1, the V gene TRBV6-2 or TRBV6-3; 13 nucleotides align to TRBD2. The CDR3 length is 20 residues. Per germline, CDR1 MNHEY and CDR2 SVGEGT. The junction had 8 bases not matched to a gene; V was cut back by 0 bases and J by 0 bases. The CDR3 is CASSYSGTSGAPSSYNEQFF. CDR3 in DNA: TGTGCCAGCAGTTACTCGGGGACTAGCGGGGCTCCAAGCTCCTACAATGAGCAGTTCTTC.